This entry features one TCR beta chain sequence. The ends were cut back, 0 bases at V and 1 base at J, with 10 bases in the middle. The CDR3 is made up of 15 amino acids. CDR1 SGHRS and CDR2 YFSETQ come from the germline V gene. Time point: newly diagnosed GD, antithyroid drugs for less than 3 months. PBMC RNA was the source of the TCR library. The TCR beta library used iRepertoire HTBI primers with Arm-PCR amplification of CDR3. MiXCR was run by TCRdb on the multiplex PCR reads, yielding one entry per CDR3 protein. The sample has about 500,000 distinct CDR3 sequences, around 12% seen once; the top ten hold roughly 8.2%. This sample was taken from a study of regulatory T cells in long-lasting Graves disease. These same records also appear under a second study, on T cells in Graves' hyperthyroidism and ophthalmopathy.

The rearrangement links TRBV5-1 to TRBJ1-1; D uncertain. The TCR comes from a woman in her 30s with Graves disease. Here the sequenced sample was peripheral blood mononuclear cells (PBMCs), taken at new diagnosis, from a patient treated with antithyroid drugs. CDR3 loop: CASSLAVRPNTEAFF. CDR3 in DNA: TGCGCCAGCAGCTTGGCCGTGAGACCGAACACTGAAGCTTTCTTT.